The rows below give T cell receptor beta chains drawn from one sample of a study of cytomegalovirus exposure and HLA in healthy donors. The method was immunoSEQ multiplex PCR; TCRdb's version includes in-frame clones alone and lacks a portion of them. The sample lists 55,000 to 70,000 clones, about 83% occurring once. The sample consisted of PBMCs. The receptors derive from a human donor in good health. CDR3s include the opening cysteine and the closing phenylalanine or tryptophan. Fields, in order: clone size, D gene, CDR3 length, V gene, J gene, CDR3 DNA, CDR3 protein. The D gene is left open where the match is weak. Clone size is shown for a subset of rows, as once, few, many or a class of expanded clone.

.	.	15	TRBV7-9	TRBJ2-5	TGTGCCAGCAGCTTAGGGGGGACACCTCAAGAGACCCAGTACTTC	CASSLGGTPQETQYF
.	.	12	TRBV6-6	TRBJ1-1	TGTGCCAGCAGCCGGACAGTCCTTGAAGCTTTCTTT	CASSRTVLEAFF
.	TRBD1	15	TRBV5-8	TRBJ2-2	TGTGCCAGCAGCTTGGGACAGGGGTTCACCGGGGAGCTGTTTTTT	CASSLGQGFTGELFF
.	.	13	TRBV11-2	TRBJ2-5	TGTGCCAGCAGCCGACCCGGGGGACAGACCCAGTACTTC	CASSRPGGQTQYF
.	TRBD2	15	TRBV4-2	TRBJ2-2	TGTGCCAGCAGCCATTCCGCGGGAGGCGGCGGGGAGCTGTTTTTT	CASSHSAGGGGELFF
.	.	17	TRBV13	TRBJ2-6	TGTGCCAGCAGCTCGGGAGTCCCAGCATCTGGGGCCAACGTCCTGACTTTC	CASSSGVPASGANVLTF
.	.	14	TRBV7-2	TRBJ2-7	TGTGCCAGCAGCTCCACGGTCAACCCCTACGAGCAGTACTTC	CASSSTVNPYEQYF
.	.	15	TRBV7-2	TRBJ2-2	TGTGCCAGCAGCTTCGTACAGGGAAACACCGGGGAGCTGTTTTTT	CASSFVQGNTGELFF
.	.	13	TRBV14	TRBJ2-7	TGTGCCAGCAGCTTCCGGGACTCCTACGAGCAGTACTTC	CASSFRDSYEQYF
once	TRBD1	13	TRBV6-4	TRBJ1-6	TGTGCCAGCCGGGACAGCTATAATTCACCCCTCCACTTT	CASRDSYNSPLHF
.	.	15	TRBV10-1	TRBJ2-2	TGCGCCAGCAGTGAGTCTTTCGAACGGGCCGGGGAGCTGTTTTTT	CASSESFERAGELFF
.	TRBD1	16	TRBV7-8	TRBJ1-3	TGTGCCAGCAGCGCATCCACAGGGGAACCTGGAAACACCATATATTTT	CASSASTGEPGNTIYF
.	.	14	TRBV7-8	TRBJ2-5	TGTGCCAGCAGCTTGTCAGGGGCAGGAGAGACCCAGTACTTC	CASSLSGAGETQYF
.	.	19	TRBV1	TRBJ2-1	TGCACCAGCAGCCTCCCCGACTGGGGCGGGAGGGCAAAATACAATGAGCAGTTCTTC	CTSSLPDWGGRAKYNEQFF
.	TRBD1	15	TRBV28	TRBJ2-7	TGTGCCAGCACCGTAGGCGGGACAGGGGCAGAGGAGCAGTACTTC	CASTVGGTGAEEQYF
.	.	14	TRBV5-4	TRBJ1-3	TGTGCCAGCGGGATACAGGGCGGTGGAAACACCATATATTTT	CASGIQGGGNTIYF
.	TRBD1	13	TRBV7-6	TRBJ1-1	TGTGCCAGCAGCCTAGGGACAGACACTGAAGCTTTCTTT	CASSLGTDTEAFF
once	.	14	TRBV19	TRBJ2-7	TGTGCCAGTATCTACCGGACACCCTCCTACGAGCAGTACTTC	CASIYRTPSYEQYF
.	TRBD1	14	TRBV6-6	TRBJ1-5	TGTGCCAGCAGTTCCATCCAGGGGGCTCAGCCCCAGCATTTT	CASSSIQGAQPQHF
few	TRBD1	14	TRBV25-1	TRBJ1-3	TGTGCCACCAACCCCAACAGGGGGCGGAACACCATATATTTT	CATNPNRGRNTIYF
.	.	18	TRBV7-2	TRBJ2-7	TGTGCCAGCAGCCTCACCGTGGGGGGTCCCTCATATACCTACGAGCAGTACTTC	CASSLTVGGPSYTYEQYF
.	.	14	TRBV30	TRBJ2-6	TGTGCCTGGAATCGAGGCTCTGGGGCCAACGTCCTGACTTTC	CAWNRGSGANVLTF
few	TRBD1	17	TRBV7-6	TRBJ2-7	TGTGCCAGCAGCTTAGGAGGGGGACAGCCAAGCTCCTACGAGCAGTACTTC	CASSLGGGQPSSYEQYF
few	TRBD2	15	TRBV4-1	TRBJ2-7	TGCGCCAGCAGCCAAACTAGCGGGCAACACTACGAGCAGTACTTC	CASSQTSGQHYEQYF
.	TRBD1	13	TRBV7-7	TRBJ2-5	TGTGCTAGCAGCGAGGACAGGGACGAGACCCAGTACTTC	CASSEDRDETQYF